A selection of T cell receptor beta chains follows, all from one sample in a study of cytomegalovirus exposure and HLA in healthy donors. Assay used: immunoSEQ multiplex PCR; TCRdb lists only in-frame clones, some missing. The repertoire holds 90,000 to 110,000 clones, with roughly 80% as singletons. The sample was PBMCs. All receptors come from a man younger than 40 in good health and CMV-seropositive. Both conserved end residues are part of each CDR3. Fields, in order: V gene, J gene, clone size, CDR3 protein. Size is stated for part of the rows, as once, few or many counts, or as a class when the clone is expanded.

v_gene: TRBV5-1; j_gene: TRBJ2-1; abundance: NA; CDR3aa: CASSLAAAVSYNEQFF
v_gene: TRBV5-8; j_gene: TRBJ1-5; abundance: few; CDR3aa: CASSLHPVSNQPQHF
v_gene: TRBV14; j_gene: TRBJ1-2; abundance: NA; CDR3aa: CASSQDLRTGEGYGYTF
v_gene: TRBV6-5; j_gene: TRBJ2-7; abundance: NA; CDR3aa: CASSYVASGSGEQYF
v_gene: TRBV19; j_gene: TRBJ1-5; abundance: NA; CDR3aa: CATTRQGLSNQPQHF
v_gene: TRBV2; j_gene: TRBJ2-7; abundance: NA; CDR3aa: CASTLDRGLEEQYF
v_gene: TRBV7-9; j_gene: TRBJ1-1; abundance: NA; CDR3aa: CASSLAVRGTEAFF
v_gene: TRBV2; j_gene: TRBJ1-5; abundance: NA; CDR3aa: CASSLQGFNNQPQHF
v_gene: TRBV7-9; j_gene: TRBJ1-4; abundance: NA; CDR3aa: CASSPRDRGEINEKLFF
v_gene: TRBV19; j_gene: TRBJ2-7; abundance: medium-sized; CDR3aa: CATSPPDTEYEQYF
v_gene: TRBV2; j_gene: TRBJ1-1; abundance: NA; CDR3aa: CASPRDRNTEAFF
v_gene: TRBV5-1; j_gene: TRBJ1-1; abundance: NA; CDR3aa: CASMGSNTEAFF
v_gene: TRBV27; j_gene: TRBJ2-1; abundance: NA; CDR3aa: CASSPPGTGDDEQFF
v_gene: TRBV11-2; j_gene: TRBJ1-2; abundance: NA; CDR3aa: CASSLASNYGYTF
v_gene: TRBV23-1; j_gene: TRBJ1-3; abundance: NA; CDR3aa: CASSHPRYRCSGNTIYF
v_gene: TRBV4-1; j_gene: NA; abundance: NA; CDR3aa: CASSQEKNGGYEQYF
v_gene: TRBV5-1; j_gene: TRBJ1-4; abundance: NA; CDR3aa: CASSLAGGGQREKLFF
v_gene: TRBV5-1; j_gene: TRBJ2-1; abundance: once; CDR3aa: CASRRTGDEQFF
v_gene: TRBV4-3; j_gene: TRBJ2-3; abundance: NA; CDR3aa: CASSQVLQGLGDTQYF
v_gene: TRBV6-5; j_gene: TRBJ2-1; abundance: NA; CDR3aa: CASIGQDNEQFF
v_gene: TRBV7-9; j_gene: TRBJ2-2; abundance: few; CDR3aa: CASSAGGGRVTGELFF
v_gene: TRBV18; j_gene: TRBJ2-2; abundance: few; CDR3aa: CASSPISGQSSGELFF
v_gene: TRBV18; j_gene: TRBJ1-1; abundance: NA; CDR3aa: CASSPRTGMNTEAFF
v_gene: TRBV14; j_gene: TRBJ1-1; abundance: NA; CDR3aa: CASSQGTGTEGGSTEAFF
v_gene: TRBV9; j_gene: TRBJ2-7; abundance: NA; CDR3aa: CASSIRGTGVDEQYF
v_gene: TRBV28; j_gene: TRBJ1-6; abundance: NA; CDR3aa: CASTLTPGNSPLHF
v_gene: TRBV5-1; j_gene: TRBJ1-5; abundance: few; CDR3aa: CASSFAPGAGQPQHF
v_gene: TRBV12-5; j_gene: TRBJ2-1; abundance: NA; CDR3aa: CASGLTPGGEQFF
v_gene: TRBV19; j_gene: TRBJ1-6; abundance: NA; CDR3aa: CASSVPGPLHF
v_gene: TRBV29-1; j_gene: TRBJ2-7; abundance: NA; CDR3aa: CSVRTVLTREQYF
v_gene: TRBV5-6; j_gene: TRBJ2-1; abundance: NA; CDR3aa: CASSLESEQQFF
v_gene: TRBV5-4; j_gene: TRBJ2-2; abundance: NA; CDR3aa: CASSLNWGVTGELFF
v_gene: TRBV10-3; j_gene: TRBJ2-3; abundance: NA; CDR3aa: CAIRLAGAADTQYF
v_gene: TRBV9; j_gene: TRBJ2-2; abundance: NA; CDR3aa: CASSVAGSGELFF
v_gene: TRBV11-3; j_gene: TRBJ1-1; abundance: NA; CDR3aa: CASSSDSNTEAFF
v_gene: TRBV7-9; j_gene: TRBJ2-7; abundance: once; CDR3aa: CASSFLSYERGGYEQYF
v_gene: TRBV6-1; j_gene: TRBJ2-7; abundance: NA; CDR3aa: CASSGDGSSYEQYF
v_gene: TRBV4-1; j_gene: TRBJ1-1; abundance: NA; CDR3aa: CASSQGTRGNTEAFF
v_gene: TRBV30; j_gene: TRBJ1-1; abundance: once; CDR3aa: CAWSQGGTEAFF
v_gene: TRBV5-1; j_gene: TRBJ1-6; abundance: NA; CDR3aa: CASSTNRDRGSPLHF
v_gene: TRBV28; j_gene: TRBJ2-3; abundance: NA; CDR3aa: CASSITLGAGTDTQYF
v_gene: TRBV5-1; j_gene: TRBJ1-4; abundance: NA; CDR3aa: CASSRGTGGNNEKLFF
v_gene: TRBV6-6; j_gene: TRBJ2-3; abundance: once; CDR3aa: CASSNTGYTDTQYF
v_gene: TRBV7-2; j_gene: TRBJ2-3; abundance: NA; CDR3aa: CASSLTSKTTDTQYF